This T cell receptor (beta chain) was sequenced in a study of blood T cell repertoires in COVID-19. For the study at large: Whether acute or convalescent, the COVID-19 samples came from the United States, Italy and Spain.

Produced via immunoSEQ multiplex PCR; TCRdb's table is partial and in-frame only. Of approximately 68,000 clones listed, around four fifths are singletons. Sequenced: peripheral blood. This receptor was taken from a woman in her forties or fifties with acute or convalescent COVID-19.

CDR3 nucleotides: TGCGCCAGCAGCCAGGAGACTAGCGGGAGCACCTCCTACAATGAGCAGTTCTTC. It encodes CASSQETSGSTSYNEQFF. This sequence joins TRBV4-3 and TRBJ2-1, with TRBD2 matching 12 bases. This CDR3 is built from 18 residues. Germline loops: CDR1 LGHNA, CDR2 YSLEER. Trimming removed 3 bases from V and 0 bases from J; junction bases left unmatched: 6.